This is a list of T cell receptor beta chains from one sample in a study of T cell responses to AZD1222 COVID-19 vaccine. Data came from immunoSEQ multiplex PCR; TCRdb stores just in-frame clones and leaves some out. Among 200,000 or so clones listed, over 70% were seen once. The material was peripheral blood, obtained on day 0 of MenACWY control vaccination. The receptor source for this set is an adult in good health. The CDR3 runs from the conserved cysteine through the conserved F or W. A D gene is named only where the DNA matches it firmly. The size of a clone is reported for some rows only, either as once, few or many, or as a class for expanded clones.

>TRBD1|TRBV7-3|TRBJ2-7|-
TGTGCCAGCAGCATTACAGGGGGAGGCTACGAGCAGTACTTC
CASSITGGGYEQYF
>-|TRBV28|TRBJ1-5|-
TGTGCCAGCAGTTTGGTGGGGCTTCTAGGACAGCCCCAGCATTTT
CASSLVGLLGQPQHF
>-|TRBV6-2/TRBV6-3|TRBJ2-1|-
TGTGCCAGCAGTTACGGGGTTAATGAGCAGTTCTTC
CASSYGVNEQFF
>-|TRBV4-3|TRBJ2-5|-
TGCGCCAGCAGCCAAGGCCCCACGAGACTTCAAGAGACCCAGTACTTC
CASSQGPTRLQETQYF
>-|TRBV11-2|TRBJ1-2|-
TGTGCCAGCAGCCCGGAGACAGGCCCTTGGCTTGGCTACACCTTC
CASSPETGPWLGYTF
>TRBD1|TRBV29-1|TRBJ2-3|-
TGCAGTGGGACAGGGTTTGATACGCAGTATTTT
CSGTGFDTQYF
>-|TRBV29-1|TRBJ2-1|once
TGCAGCGTTGAAGAGGACATCAATGAGCAGTTCTTC
CSVEEDINEQFF
>-|TRBV20-1|TRBJ1-1|-
TGCAGTGCTAGTCCCAGGGGCAACACTGAAGCTTTCTTT
CSASPRGNTEAFF
>TRBD1|TRBV30|TRBJ2-7|once
TGTGCCTGGAGTCAGGACAGGGGCCACGAGCAGTACTTC
CAWSQDRGHEQYF
>-|TRBV7-9|TRBJ2-5|-
TGTGCCAGCAGCCCACCCCCAGGGGGGGGAGAAGAGACCCAGTACTTC
CASSPPPGGGEETQYF
>-|TRBV9|TRBJ1-5|-
TGTGCCAGCAGCGTAGGCGAAGGGCGAAATCAGCCCCAGCATTTT
CASSVGEGRNQPQHF
>TRBD2|TRBV5-6|TRBJ2-7|-
TGTGCCAGCAGCTTGGTCGGCCTAGCGGGAGGCTACGAGCAGTACTTC
CASSLVGLAGGYEQYF
>-|TRBV5-4|TRBJ2-3|-
TGTGCCGGCAGCCCGCCGGGGCCCCTGGCAGATACGCAGTATTTT
CAGSPPGPLADTQYF
>-|TRBV28|TRBJ2-7|once
TGTGCCAGCAGTTTATTCGGGCTGAGCTCCTACGAGCAGTACTTC
CASSLFGLSSYEQYF
>TRBD2|TRBV11-3|TRBJ2-1|-
TGTGCCAGCAGCTTAGATCAGAGCGGGGGTGGCAATGAGCAGTTCTTC
CASSLDQSGGGNEQFF
>TRBD1|TRBV7-9|TRBJ1-3|-
TGTGCCAGCAGCTTACCCCAGGGGGCGCTTGGAAACACCATATATTTT
CASSLPQGALGNTIYF
>TRBD1|TRBV5-6|TRBJ2-7|-
TGTGCCAGCAGCTTGGGCGGACAGGGGATGTACGAGCAGTACTTC
CASSLGGQGMYEQYF
>-|TRBV30|TRBJ1-2|-
TGTGCCTGGAGTGCGGGGTTCTATGGCTACACCTTC
CAWSAGFYGYTF
>-|TRBV3-1/TRBV3-2|TRBJ1-4|-
TGTGCCAGCAGCCAAGGAAGGTGGCTGTTTTTT
CASSQGRWLFF
>-|TRBV6-4|TRBJ2-2|-
TGTGCCAGCAGTGATTTTTCAGAGAACACCGGGGAGCTGTTTTTT
CASSDFSENTGELFF
>TRBD1|TRBV18|TRBJ1-1|-
TGTGCCAGCTCACCAGACACAGGGGTAATGAACACTGAAGCTTTCTTT
CASSPDTGVMNTEAFF
>-|TRBV5-1|TRBJ2-7|-
TGCGCCAGCAGCCCCGACAGGGAGGTGGACGAGCAGTACTTC
CASSPDREVDEQYF
>TRBD1|TRBV28|TRBJ2-7|-
TGTGCCAGCAGTGAAGACAGGGGGCACGAGCAGTACTTC
CASSEDRGHEQYF
>TRBD1|TRBV7-8|TRBJ1-3|-
TGTGCCAGCAGCCCGGGACAGGGAGGGGGCTCTGGAAACACCATATATTTT
CASSPGQGGGSGNTIYF
>TRBD1|TRBV5-1|TRBJ2-1|-
TGCGCCAGCAGCAGGTGGACAGGGCGGAATGAGCAGTTCTTC
CASSRWTGRNEQFF
>-|TRBV27|TRBJ2-7|-
TGTGCCACCCTAGCAGGGACATTACCCTACGAGCAGTACTTC
CATLAGTLPYEQYF
>-|TRBV9|TRBJ1-4|-
TGTGCCAGCAGCGTAGTGGTTCGTCGAGAGATCGGTGAAAAACTGTTTTTT
CASSVVVRREIGEKLFF
>TRBD2|TRBV19|TRBJ2-7|-
TGTGCCAGTAGTCCAAGGACTAGCGGGAGGACCACCTCCTACGAGCAGTACTTC
CASSPRTSGRTTSYEQYF
>-|TRBV6-1|TRBJ1-1|-
TGTGCCAGCAGTGAACCACTACTCAAGAACACTGAAGCTTTCTTT
CASSEPLLKNTEAFF
>TRBD2|TRBV30|TRBJ2-3|-
TGTGCCTGGAGGTTCGGGGGGGTATTAGTAGATACGCAGTATTTT
CAWRFGGVLVDTQYF
>-|TRBV3-1/TRBV3-2|TRBJ1-2|-
TGTGCCAGCAGCCAAGACGAGACCAACTATGGCTACACCTTC
CASSQDETNYGYTF
>TRBD2|TRBV27|TRBJ2-3|-
TGTGCCAGCAGTTTATTCCAGACTAGCGGTCGCACAGATACGCAGTATTTT
CASSLFQTSGRTDTQYF
>TRBD2|TRBV20-1|TRBJ2-7|-
TGCAGTGCTAGTAGCGGGGCGAGCTCCTACGAGCAGTACTTC
CSASSGASSYEQYF
>TRBD2|TRBV5-1|TRBJ2-1|few
TGCGCCAGCAGCTTGGGTCTTTCCGTGACTAGCACCCTCAATGAGCAGTTCTTC
CASSLGLSVTSTLNEQFF
>-|TRBV25-1|TRBJ1-1|once
TGTGCCAGCAGTGAATCAAATGGGCGGGCTTTCTTT
CASSESNGRAFF
>-|TRBV6-1|TRBJ2-6|-
TGTGCCAGCAGTGAGGACAACTCTGGGGCCAACGTCCTGACTTTC
CASSEDNSGANVLTF
>TRBD2|TRBV14|TRBJ2-7|-
TGTGCCAGCAGCCGCGGGGGAGGCCTCTACGAGCAGTACTTC
CASSRGGGLYEQYF
>-|TRBV28|TRBJ2-3|-
TGTGCCAGCAGTTTATTAGGAGGGGCGGGCACAGATACGCAGTATTTT
CASSLLGGAGTDTQYF
>-|TRBV9|TRBJ1-2|-
TGTGCCAGCAGCGTAGGGTCAGGGGCGGCGGGCTACACCTTC
CASSVGSGAAGYTF
>-|TRBV7-6|TRBJ2-5|-
TGTGCCAGCAGCCCCCAGCAGCAAGAGACCCAGTACTTC
CASSPQQQETQYF
>-|TRBV18|TRBJ1-4|-
TGTGCCAGCTCACGACCCGGGACACCTAATGAAAAACTGTTTTTT
CASSRPGTPNEKLFF
>TRBD2|TRBV28|TRBJ2-3|-
TGTGCCAGCAGTTTGTCGGCTAGCGGCAGAACAGATACGCAGTATTTT
CASSLSASGRTDTQYF
>-|TRBV2|TRBJ2-5|-
TGTGCCAGCACCGCGGACGGCCAAGAGACCCAGTACTTC
CASTADGQETQYF
>-|TRBV25-1|TRBJ2-7|-
TGTGCCAGCAGTGAAGGCCAGGGGATCTACGAGCAGTACTTC
CASSEGQGIYEQYF
>-|TRBV9|TRBJ2-2|-
TGTGCCAGCGCGTCTCCGGGGGCCCCGGTCACCGGGGAGCTGTTTTTT
CASASPGAPVTGELFF
>-|TRBV7-9|TRBJ1-5|-
TGTGCCAGCACCAGGGGTTTCAATCAGCCCCAGCATTTT
CASTRGFNQPQHF
>-|TRBV5-4|TRBJ2-2|-
TGTGCCAGCAGTTTGGGGAGTTCAAGGACCGGGGAGCTGTTTTTT
CASSLGSSRTGELFF